The clone carrying this T cell receptor beta chain has just one count. The record originates from a study of control samples from healthy donors and cancer patients. Measured with immunoSEQ multiplex PCR; TCRdb has only the in-frame clones, and not every one. The sample records roughly 170,000 clones, 80% to 95% being singletons. Sequencing input: blood. This TCR came from a man aged 18 to 30 in good health.

For the CDR3, the DNA is TGCGCCAGCGGTAGCGGGGGGGCCTCGTTGAATGAGCAGTTCTTC. Residues: CASGSGGASLNEQFF. This chain uses TRBV5-1 with TRBJ2-1; TRBD2 matches 11 bases. CDR1 and CDR2 (germline): SGHRS, YFSETQ. CDR3 length: 15 residues. V lost 7 bases to trimming and J lost 7 bases; unmatched junction nucleotides: 10. The full variable domain, its missing parts supplied by reference TRBV5-1 and TRBJ2-1, is KAGVTQTPRYLIKTRGQQVTLSCSPISGHRSVSWYQQTPGQGLQFLFEYFSETQRNKGNFPGRFSGRQFSNSRSEMNVSTLELGDSALYLCASGSGGASLNEQFFGPGTRLTVL.